This T cell receptor beta chain emerged from a study of T cells after yellow fever vaccination. Study-level findings and limits: From the bulk population, abundant clonotypes could contaminate and appear within FACS-sorted repertoires. Post-booster repertoires again held most primary-vaccination clones (about 96% CD4, 80% to 90% CD8).

As regards this clonotype: Its antigen is not identified.

UMIs were added to TCR cDNA along with a universal primer site when it was made by 5'RACE template switching. TCRdb re-analysed the 5' RACE reads in MiXCR, keeping a single row per CDR3 protein. The sample includes approximately 300,000 distinct CDR3 sequences, over 10% of them seen just once. Germline assignment: CDR1 DFQATT and CDR2 SNEGSKA (reference sequence). This CDR3 spans 16 amino acids. V shed 4 bases and J shed 0 bases, with 19 bases lying between them. The chain is built from TRBV20-1 and TRBJ2-7, with D unclear. The material was CD4+ T cells sorted from PBMCs, obtained 45 days after the yellow fever booster vaccination. The TCR was taken from a young man who received the YFV17D yellow fever vaccine. CDR3 residues: CSATRPSLRSSYEQYF. DNA of the CDR3: TGCAGTGCTACGAGGCCCAGCCTGAGGAGCTCCTACGAGCAGTACTTC.